The clone carrying this T cell receptor beta chain was seen only a few times. Its matching antigen is unknown. V was cut by 4 bases and J by 0 bases, with 16 bases left in between. This CDR3 is built from 18 residues. Germline-derived CDR1 and CDR2 are MDHEN and SYDVKM. The authors ran a second PCR of roughly 6 to 12 cycles using a sample-barcoded 5' primer and a J-beta primer mix. Every single cDNA molecule received a tag from a template-switch adaptor with 12 random nucleotides. TCRdb used MiXCR to reprocess the 5' RACE reads, holding one entry per CDR3 protein. The data show approximately 2,000,000 distinct CDR3 sequences, with roughly two fifths seen just once and more than 20% held by the top ten. The data are from a study of blood T cells in healthy people across ages. General study results and limits: In the absence of known donor CMV status, changes in expanded clonotypes were possibly confounded.

Russia was home to the donors, healthy Caucasian individuals aged roughly 6 to 90. The draw of peripheral blood yielded approximately 11 milliliters from each donor. The chain employs TRBV28 and TRBJ2-6; D may be TRBD2 (5 bases). The TCR originated in a human donor in good health. Source material: blood. DNA for the CDR3: TGTGCCAGCAGTTCCGGGGTGGCAGATCCCTCTGGGGCCAACGTCCTGACTTTC. Encoded protein: CASSSGVADPSGANVLTF.